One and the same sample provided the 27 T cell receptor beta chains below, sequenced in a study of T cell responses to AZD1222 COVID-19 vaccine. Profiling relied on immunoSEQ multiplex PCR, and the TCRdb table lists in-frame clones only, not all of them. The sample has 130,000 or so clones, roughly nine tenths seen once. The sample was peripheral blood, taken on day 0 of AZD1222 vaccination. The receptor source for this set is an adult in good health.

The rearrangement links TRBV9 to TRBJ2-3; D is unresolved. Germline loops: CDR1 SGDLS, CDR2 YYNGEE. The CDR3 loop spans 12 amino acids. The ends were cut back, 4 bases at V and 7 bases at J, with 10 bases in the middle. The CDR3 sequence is CASSPNDNTQYF. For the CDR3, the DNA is TGTGCCAGCAGCCCGAACGACAATACGCAGTATTTT.

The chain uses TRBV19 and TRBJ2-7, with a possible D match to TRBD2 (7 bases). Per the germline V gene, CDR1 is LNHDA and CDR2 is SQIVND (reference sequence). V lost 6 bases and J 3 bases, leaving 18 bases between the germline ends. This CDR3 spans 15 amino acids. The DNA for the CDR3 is TGTGCCAGTAGCGGCACGGCGGGGGCTCGCTACGAGCAGTACTTC. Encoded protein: CASSGTAGARYEQYF.

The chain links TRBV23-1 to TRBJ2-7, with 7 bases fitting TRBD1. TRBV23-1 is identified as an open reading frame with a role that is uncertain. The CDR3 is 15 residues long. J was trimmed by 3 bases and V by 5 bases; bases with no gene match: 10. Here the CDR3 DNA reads TGCGCCAGCAGTAATCCGGGACAGTATTTCTACGAGCAGTACTTC. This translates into CASSNPGQYFYEQYF.

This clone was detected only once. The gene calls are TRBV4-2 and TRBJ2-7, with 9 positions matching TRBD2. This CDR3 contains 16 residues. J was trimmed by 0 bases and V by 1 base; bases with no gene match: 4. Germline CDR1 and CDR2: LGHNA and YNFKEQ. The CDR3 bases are TGTGCCAGCAGCCAAGGGCTAGCGGGATCCTCCTACGAGCAGTACTTC. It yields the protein CASSQGLAGSSYEQYF.

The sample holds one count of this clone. The CDR3 is CASSVGGNTGELFF. Written as DNA, the CDR3 is TGTGCCAGCAGCGTAGGGGGGAACACCGGGGAGCTGTTTTTT. The chain is built from TRBV9 and TRBJ2-2; D ambiguous. V was shortened by 0 bases and J by 1 base, with 4 bases between the two germline ends. The CDR3 sequence is 14 residues long. Germline V gene sequence: CDR1 SGDLS, CDR2 YYNGEE.

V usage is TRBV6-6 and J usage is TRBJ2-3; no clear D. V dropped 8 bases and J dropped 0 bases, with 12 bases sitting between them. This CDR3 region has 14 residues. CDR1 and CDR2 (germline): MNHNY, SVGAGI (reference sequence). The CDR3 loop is CASVSFSSTDTQYF. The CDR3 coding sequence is TGTGCCAGCGTTAGCTTCTCTAGCACAGATACGCAGTATTTT.

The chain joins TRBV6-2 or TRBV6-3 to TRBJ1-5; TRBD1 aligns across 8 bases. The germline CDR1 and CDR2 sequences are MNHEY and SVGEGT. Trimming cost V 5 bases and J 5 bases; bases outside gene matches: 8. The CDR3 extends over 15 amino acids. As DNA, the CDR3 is TGTGCCAGCAGTCACAGGGGGGCAGGGGATCAGCCCCAGCATTTT. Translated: CASSHRGAGDQPQHF.

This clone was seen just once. CDR3 amino acids: CASSLSTGNSPLHF. As DNA, the CDR3 is TGCGCCAGCAGCTTATCGACAGGGAATTCACCCCTCCACTTT. This sequence joins TRBV5-1 and TRBJ1-6, with TRBD1 matching 7 bases. The germline gives CDR1 SGHRS, CDR2 YFSETQ. J was trimmed by 7 bases and V by 2 bases; bases with no gene match: 3. This CDR3 has 14 residues. Complete variable domain (other parts from reference TRBV5-1 and TRBJ1-6): KAGVTQTPRYLIKTRGQQVTLSCSPISGHRSVSWYQQTPGQGLQFLFEYFSETQRNKGNFPGRFSGRQFSNSRSEMNVSTLELGDSALYLCASSLSTGNSPLHFGNGTRLTVT.

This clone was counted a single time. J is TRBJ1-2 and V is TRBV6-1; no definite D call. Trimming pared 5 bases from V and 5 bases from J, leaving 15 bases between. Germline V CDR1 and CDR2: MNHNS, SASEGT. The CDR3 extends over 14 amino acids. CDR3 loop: CASSLPGRGYGYTF. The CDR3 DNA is TGTGCCAGCAGTCTCCCCGGGCGGGGTTATGGCTACACCTTC.

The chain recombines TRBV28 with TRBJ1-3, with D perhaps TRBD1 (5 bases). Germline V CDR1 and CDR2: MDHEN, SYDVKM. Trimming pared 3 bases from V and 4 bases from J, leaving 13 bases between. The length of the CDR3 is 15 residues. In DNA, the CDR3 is TGTGCCAGCAGTTTGGTCCAGGGTTTGGGAAACACCATATATTTT. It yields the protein CASSLVQGLGNTIYF.

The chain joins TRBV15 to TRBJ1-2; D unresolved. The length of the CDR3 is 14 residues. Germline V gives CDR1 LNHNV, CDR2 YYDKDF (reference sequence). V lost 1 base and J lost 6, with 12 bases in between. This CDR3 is CATSRGRAKDGYTF. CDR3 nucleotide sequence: TGTGCCACCAGCAGAGGCCGGGCCAAAGATGGCTACACCTTC. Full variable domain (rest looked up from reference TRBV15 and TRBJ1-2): DAMVIQNPRYQVTQFGKPVTLSCSQTLNHNVMYWYQQKSSQAPKLLFHYYDKDFNNEADTPDNFQSRRPNTSFCFLDIRSPGLGDTAMYLCATSRGRAKDGYTFGSGTRLTVV.

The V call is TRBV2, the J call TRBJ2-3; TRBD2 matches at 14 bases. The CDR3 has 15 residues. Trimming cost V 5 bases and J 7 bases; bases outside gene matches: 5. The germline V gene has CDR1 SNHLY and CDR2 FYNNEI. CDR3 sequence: CASSWGTSGSHTQYF. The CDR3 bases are TGTGCCAGCAGTTGGGGGACTAGCGGGAGCCATACGCAGTATTTT.

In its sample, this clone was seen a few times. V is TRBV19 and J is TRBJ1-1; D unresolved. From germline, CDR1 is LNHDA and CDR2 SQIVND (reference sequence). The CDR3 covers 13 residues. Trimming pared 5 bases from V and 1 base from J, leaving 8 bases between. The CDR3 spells CASSVTPNTEAFF. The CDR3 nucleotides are TGTGCCAGTAGTGTTACACCGAACACTGAAGCTTTCTTT. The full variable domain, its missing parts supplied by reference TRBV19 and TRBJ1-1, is DGGITQSPKYLFRKEGQNVTLSCEQNLNHDAMYWYRQDPGQGLRLIYYSQIVNDFQKGDIAEGYSVSREKKESFPLTVTSAQKNPTAFYLCASSVTPNTEAFFGQGTRLTVV.

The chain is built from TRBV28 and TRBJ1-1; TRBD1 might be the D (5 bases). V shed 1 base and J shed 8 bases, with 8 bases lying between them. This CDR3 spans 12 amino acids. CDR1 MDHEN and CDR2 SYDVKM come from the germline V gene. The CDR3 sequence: CASSLYGAEAFF. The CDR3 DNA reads TGTGCCAGCAGTTTATACGGGGCGGAAGCTTTCTTT.

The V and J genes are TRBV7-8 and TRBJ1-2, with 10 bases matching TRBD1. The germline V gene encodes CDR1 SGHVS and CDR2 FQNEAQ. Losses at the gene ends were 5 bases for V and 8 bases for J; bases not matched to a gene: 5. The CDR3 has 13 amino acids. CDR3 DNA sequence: TGTGCCAGCAGCCTGGACAGGGGGGTAGGCTACACCTTC. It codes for CASSLDRGVGYTF.

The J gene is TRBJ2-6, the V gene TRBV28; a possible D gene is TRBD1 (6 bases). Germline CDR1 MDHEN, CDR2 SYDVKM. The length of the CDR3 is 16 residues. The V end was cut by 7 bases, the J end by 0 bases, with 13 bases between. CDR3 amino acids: CASTYRESSGANVLTF. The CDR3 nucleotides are TGTGCCAGCACCTACAGGGAGTCCTCTGGGGCCAACGTCCTGACTTTC.

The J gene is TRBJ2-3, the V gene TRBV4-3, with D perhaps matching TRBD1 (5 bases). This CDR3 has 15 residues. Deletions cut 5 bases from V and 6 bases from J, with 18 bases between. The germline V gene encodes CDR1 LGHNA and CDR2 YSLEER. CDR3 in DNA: TGCGCCAGCAGCGCAGGCAAATCTGGGGCTGATACGCAGTATTTT. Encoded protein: CASSAGKSGADTQYF.

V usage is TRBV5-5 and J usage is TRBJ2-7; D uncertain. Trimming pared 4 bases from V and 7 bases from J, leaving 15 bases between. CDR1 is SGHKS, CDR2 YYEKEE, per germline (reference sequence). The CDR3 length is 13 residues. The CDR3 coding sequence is TGTGCCAGCAGCCCCGACGGAGTTGGGGAGCAGTACTTC. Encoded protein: CASSPDGVGEQYF.

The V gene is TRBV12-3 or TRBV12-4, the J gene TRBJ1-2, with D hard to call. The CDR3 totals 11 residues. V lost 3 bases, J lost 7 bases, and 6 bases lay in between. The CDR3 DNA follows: TGTGCCAGCAGTTTTCGTGTTGGCTACACCTTC. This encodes CASSFRVGYTF.

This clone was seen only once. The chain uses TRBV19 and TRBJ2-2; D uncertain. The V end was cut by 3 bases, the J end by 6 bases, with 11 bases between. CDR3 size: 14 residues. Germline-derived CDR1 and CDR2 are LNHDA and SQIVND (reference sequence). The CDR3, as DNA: TGTGCCAGTAGTATCTCCCAACCCTCCGGGGAGCTGTTTTTT. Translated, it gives CASSISQPSGELFF.

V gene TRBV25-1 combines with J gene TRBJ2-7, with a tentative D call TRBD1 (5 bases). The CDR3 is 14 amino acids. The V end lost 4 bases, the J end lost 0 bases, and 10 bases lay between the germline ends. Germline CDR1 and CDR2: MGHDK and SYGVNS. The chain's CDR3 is CASSGGHSSYEQYF. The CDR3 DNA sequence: TGTGCCAGCAGTGGAGGACATAGCTCCTACGAGCAGTACTTC.

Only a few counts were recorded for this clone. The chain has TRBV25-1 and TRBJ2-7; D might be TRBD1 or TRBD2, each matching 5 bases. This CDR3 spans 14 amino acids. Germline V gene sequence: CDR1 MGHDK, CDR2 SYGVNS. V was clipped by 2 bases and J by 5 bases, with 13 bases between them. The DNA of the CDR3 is TGTGCCAGCAGTGAACCGGCTCGGGGCAACGAGCAGTACTTC. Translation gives CASSEPARGNEQYF.

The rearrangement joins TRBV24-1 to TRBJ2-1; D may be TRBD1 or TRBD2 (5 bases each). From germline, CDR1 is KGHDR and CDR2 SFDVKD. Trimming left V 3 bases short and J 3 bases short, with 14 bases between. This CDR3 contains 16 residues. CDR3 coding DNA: TGTGCCACCAGTGATGCTCGGGACGGAGACTACAATGAGCAGTTCTTC. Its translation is CATSDARDGDYNEQFF.

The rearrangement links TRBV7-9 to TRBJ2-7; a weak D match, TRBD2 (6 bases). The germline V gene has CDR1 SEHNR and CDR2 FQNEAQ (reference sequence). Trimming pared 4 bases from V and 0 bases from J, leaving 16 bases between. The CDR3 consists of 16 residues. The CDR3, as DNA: TGTGCCAGCAGCTCCCTCTCTTGGGACTTCTCCTACGAGCAGTACTTC. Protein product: CASSSLSWDFSYEQYF.

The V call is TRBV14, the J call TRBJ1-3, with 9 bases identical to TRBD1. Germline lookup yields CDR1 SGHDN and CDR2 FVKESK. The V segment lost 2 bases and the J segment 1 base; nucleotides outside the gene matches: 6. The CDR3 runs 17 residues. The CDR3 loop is CASSQYRGHGSGNTIYF. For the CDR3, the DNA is TGTGCCAGCAGCCAATACAGGGGGCATGGGTCTGGAAACACCATATATTTT.

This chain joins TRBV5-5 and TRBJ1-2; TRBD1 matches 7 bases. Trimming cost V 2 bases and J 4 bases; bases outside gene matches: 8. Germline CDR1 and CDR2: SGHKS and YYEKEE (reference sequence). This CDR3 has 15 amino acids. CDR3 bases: TGTGCCAGCAGCTTCCGACAGGGTGGGACCTATGGCTACACCTTC. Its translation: CASSFRQGGTYGYTF.

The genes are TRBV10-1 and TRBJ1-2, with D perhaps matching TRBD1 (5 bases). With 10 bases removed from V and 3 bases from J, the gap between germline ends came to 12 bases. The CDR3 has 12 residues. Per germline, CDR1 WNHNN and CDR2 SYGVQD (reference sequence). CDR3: CANHRFHYGYTF. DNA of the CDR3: TGCGCCAACCACAGGTTTCACTATGGCTACACCTTC.